The clone carrying this TCR beta chain showed up just a few times. Its antigen is undetermined. CDR1 is MNHNS and CDR2 is SASEGT in the germline V gene. V lost 2 bases to trimming and J lost 7 bases; unmatched junction nucleotides: 4. The CDR3 spans 15 residues. Assay: immunoSEQ multiplex PCR; the TCRdb copy retains only in-frame clones and omits some. This table has just under 65,000 clones, 80% to 90% appearing once. The data originate from a study of identifying expanded T cells in peripheral blood. Study-wide results and limits: Across healthy donors, higher total template counts meant significantly greater approximately 2-week count variance.

The chain joins TRBV6-1 to TRBJ2-2, with 10 bases that match TRBD1. Sequenced input: blood. The origin of this receptor is a person between 18 and 75 years old in good health. The DNA of the CDR3 is TGTGCCAGCAGTGAATTGACAGGGGGCAACGGGGAGCTGTTTTTT. It specifies CASSELTGGNGELFF.